The clone carrying this T cell receptor beta chain showed up just once. Produced via immunoSEQ multiplex PCR; TCRdb's table is partial and in-frame only. The sample has under 600,000 clones; more than 95% are singletons. The record originates from a study of shared clonotypes between healthy human individuals. The CDR3 spans 16 residues. The junction had 11 bases not matched to a gene; V was cut back by 3 bases and J by 7 bases. From germline, CDR1 is SGDLS and CDR2 YYNGEE. CD45RO-negative cells were positively selected for CCR7, leaving out terminally differentiated effector memory CD45RA+ cells. The receptor was derived from a man aged 25-40 years in good health. The sequenced sample was naive CD8+ T cells sorted from blood. The V call is TRBV9, the J call TRBJ2-1; 9 positions agree with TRBD1. CDR3 in amino acids: CASSESRDRVINEQFF. The CDR3 DNA reads as TGTGCCAGCAGCGAGTCTCGGGACAGGGTGATTAATGAGCAGTTCTTC.